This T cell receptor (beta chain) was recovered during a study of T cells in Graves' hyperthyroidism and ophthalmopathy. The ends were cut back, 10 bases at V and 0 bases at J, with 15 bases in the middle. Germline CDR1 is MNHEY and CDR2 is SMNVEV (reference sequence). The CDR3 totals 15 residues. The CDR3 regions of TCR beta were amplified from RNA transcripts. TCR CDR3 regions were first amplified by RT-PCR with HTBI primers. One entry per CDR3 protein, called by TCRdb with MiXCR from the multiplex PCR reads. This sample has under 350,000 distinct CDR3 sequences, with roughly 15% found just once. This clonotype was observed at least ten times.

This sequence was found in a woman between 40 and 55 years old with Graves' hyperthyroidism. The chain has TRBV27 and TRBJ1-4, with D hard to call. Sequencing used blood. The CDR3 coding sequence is TGTGCCACCAAGAAGCCCAGATCAACTAATGAAAAACTGTTTTTT. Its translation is CATKKPRSTNEKLFF.